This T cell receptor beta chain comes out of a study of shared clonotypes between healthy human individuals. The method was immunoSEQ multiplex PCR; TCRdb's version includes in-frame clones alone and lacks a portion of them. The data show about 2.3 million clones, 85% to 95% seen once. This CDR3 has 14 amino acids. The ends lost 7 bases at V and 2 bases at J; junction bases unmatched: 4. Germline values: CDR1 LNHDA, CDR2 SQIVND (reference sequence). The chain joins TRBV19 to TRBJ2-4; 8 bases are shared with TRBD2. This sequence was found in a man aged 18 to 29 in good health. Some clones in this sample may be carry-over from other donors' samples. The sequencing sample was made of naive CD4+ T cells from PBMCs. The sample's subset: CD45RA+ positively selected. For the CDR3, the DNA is TGTGCCAGTATGGGCGGGAGGCCCAAAAACATTCAGTACTTC. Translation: CASMGGRPKNIQYF. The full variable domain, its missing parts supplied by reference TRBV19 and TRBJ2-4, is DGGITQSPKYLFRKEGQNVTLSCEQNLNHDAMYWYRQDPGQGLRLIYYSQIVNDFQKGDIAEGYSVSREKKESFPLTVTSAQKNPTAFYLCASMGGRPKNIQYFGAGTRLSVL.